This T cell receptor (beta chain) was recorded in a study of blood T cell repertoires in COVID-19. Study-wide background: PBMCs, B-cell-depleted T cells, or T cells provided the cDNA or gDNA that made up the material.

How the authors handled the data: The authors estimated nucleated cell counts from reference gene primer amplification. The protocol was immunoSEQ multiplex PCR, while the TCRdb copy is restricted to in-frame clones and leaves out a portion. The V and J calls and the clone size are those of that table, but D and trimming were determined from the DNA. There are approximately 200,000 clones in the sample; around 94% occur only once, and 0.76% lies in the top ten. With V trimmed by 6 bases and J by 2 bases, 7 bases remained unmatched. CDR1 MNHEY and CDR2 SVGAGI come from the germline V gene. This CDR3 is 15 amino acids long.

This TCR came from a man aged 30 to 45 with COVID-19, enrolled during active disease. The chain recombines TRBV6-5 with TRBJ2-5; 9 nucleotides match TRBD1. Sequenced: peripheral blood. CDR3 coding DNA: TGTGCCAGCAGGCCGGGACAGGGAAGGCAAGAGACCCAGTACTTC. The encoded protein is CASRPGQGRQETQYF.